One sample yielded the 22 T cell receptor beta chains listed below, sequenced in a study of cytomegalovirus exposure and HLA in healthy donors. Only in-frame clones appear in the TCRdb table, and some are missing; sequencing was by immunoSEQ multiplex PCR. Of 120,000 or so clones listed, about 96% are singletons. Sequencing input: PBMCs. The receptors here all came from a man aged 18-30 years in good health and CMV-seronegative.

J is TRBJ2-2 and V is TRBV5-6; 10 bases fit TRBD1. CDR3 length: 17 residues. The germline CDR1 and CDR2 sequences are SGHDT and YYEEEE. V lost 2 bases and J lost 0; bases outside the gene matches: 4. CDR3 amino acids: CASSFAGQGTNTGELFF. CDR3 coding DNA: TGTGCCAGCAGCTTTGCGGGACAGGGGACGAACACCGGGGAGCTGTTTTTT.

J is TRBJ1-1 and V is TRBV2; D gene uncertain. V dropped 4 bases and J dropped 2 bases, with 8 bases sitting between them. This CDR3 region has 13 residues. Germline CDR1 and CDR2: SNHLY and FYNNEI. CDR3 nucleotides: TGTGCCAGCAGTGCGGTTCTCAACACTGAAGCTTTCTTT. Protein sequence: CASSAVLNTEAFF. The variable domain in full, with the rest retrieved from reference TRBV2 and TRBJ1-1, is EPEVTQTPSHQVTQMGQEVILRCVPISNHLYFYWYRQILGQKVEFLVSFYNNEISEKSEIFDDQFSVERPDGSNFTLKIRSTKLEDSAMYFCASSAVLNTEAFFGQGTRLTVV.

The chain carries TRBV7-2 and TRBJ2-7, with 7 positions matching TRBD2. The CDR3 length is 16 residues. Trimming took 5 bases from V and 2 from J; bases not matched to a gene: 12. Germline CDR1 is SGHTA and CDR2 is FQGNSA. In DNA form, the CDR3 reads TGTGCCAGCAGCCCCTCCCCTCTAGCGGTCGCCTACGAGCAGTACTTC. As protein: CASSPSPLAVAYEQYF.

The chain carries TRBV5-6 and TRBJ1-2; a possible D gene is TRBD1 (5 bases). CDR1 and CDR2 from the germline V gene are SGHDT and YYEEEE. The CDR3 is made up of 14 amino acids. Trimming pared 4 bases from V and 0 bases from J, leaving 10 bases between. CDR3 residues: CASSQGDSNYGYTF. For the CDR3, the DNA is TGTGCCAGCAGCCAGGGTGATTCTAACTATGGCTACACCTTC. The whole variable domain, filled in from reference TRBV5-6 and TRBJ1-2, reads DAGVTQSPTHLIKTRGQQVTLRCSPKSGHDTVSWYQQALGQGPQFIFQYYEEEERQRGNFPDRFSGHQFPNYSSELNVNALLLGDSALYLCASSQGDSNYGYTFGSGTRLTVV.

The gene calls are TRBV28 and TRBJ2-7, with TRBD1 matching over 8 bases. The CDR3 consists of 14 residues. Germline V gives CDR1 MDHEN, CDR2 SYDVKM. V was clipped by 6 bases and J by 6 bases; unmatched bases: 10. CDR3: CASRQGDRFAEQYF. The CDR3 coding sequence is TGTGCCAGCAGGCAGGGGGACAGGTTCGCCGAGCAGTACTTC.

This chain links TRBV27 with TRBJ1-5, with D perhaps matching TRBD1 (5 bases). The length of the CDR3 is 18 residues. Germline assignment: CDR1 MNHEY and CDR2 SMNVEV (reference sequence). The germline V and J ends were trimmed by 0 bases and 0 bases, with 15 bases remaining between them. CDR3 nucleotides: TGTGCCAGCAGTTTATCGTCCTCAGGGCTTTATAGCAATCAGCCCCAGCATTTT. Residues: CASSLSSSGLYSNQPQHF.

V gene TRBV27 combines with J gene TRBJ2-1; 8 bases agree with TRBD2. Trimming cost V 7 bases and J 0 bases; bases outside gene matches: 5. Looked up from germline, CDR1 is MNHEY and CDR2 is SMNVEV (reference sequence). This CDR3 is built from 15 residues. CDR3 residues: CASTLSGSSYNEQFF. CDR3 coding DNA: TGTGCCAGCACCCTCAGCGGGAGCTCCTACAATGAGCAGTTCTTC.

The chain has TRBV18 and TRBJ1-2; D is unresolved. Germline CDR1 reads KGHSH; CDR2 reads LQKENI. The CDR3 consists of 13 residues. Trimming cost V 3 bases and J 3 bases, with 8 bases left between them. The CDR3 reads CASSPDTDYGYTF. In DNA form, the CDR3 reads TGTGCCAGCTCACCTGACACTGACTATGGCTACACCTTC.

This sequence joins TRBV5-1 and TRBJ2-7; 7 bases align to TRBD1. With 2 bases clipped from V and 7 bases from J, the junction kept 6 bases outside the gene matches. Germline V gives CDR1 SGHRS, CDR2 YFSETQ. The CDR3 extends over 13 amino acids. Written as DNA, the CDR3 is TGCGCCAGCAGCTTACGACAGGGCCGGGAGCAGTACTTC. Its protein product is CASSLRQGREQYF.

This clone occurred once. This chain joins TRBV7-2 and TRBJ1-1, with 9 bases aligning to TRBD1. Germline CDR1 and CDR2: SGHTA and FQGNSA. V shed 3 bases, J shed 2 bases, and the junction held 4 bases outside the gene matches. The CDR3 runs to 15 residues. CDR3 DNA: TGTGCCAGCAGCTTTCGGGACAGGGTAAACACTGAAGCTTTCTTT. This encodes CASSFRDRVNTEAFF.

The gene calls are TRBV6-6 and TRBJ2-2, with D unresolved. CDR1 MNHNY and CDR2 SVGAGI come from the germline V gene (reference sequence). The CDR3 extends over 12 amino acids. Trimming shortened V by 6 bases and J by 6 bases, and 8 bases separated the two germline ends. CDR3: CASSPLAGELFF. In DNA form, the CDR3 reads TGTGCCAGCAGCCCCTTAGCCGGGGAGCTGTTTTTT.

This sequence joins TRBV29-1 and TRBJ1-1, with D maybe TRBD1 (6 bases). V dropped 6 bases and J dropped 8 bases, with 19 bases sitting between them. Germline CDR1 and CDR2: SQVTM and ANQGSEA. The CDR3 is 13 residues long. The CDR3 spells CSVASPQGFEAFF. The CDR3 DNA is TGCAGCGTCGCCTCCCCCCAGGGGTTCGAAGCTTTCTTT. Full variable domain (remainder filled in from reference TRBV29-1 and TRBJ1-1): SAVISQKPSRDICQRGTSLTIQCQVDSQVTMMFWYRQQPGQSLTLIATANQGSEATYESGFVIDKFPISRPNLTFSTLTVSNMSPEDSSIYLCSVASPQGFEAFFGQGTRLTVV.

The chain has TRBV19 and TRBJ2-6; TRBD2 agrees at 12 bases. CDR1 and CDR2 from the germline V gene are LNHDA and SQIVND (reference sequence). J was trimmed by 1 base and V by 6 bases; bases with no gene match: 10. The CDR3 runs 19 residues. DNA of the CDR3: TGTGCCAGTAGGTCTAGACTAGCGGGAGTTCGTTCTGGGGCCAACGTCCTGACTTTC. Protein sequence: CASRSRLAGVRSGANVLTF.

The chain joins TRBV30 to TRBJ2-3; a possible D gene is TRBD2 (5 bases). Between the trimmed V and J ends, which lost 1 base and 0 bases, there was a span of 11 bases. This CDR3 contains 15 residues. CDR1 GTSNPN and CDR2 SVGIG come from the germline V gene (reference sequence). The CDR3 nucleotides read TGTGCCTGGAGTGGCCTAGCTGAAAGCACAGATACGCAGTATTTT. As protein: CAWSGLAESTDTQYF.

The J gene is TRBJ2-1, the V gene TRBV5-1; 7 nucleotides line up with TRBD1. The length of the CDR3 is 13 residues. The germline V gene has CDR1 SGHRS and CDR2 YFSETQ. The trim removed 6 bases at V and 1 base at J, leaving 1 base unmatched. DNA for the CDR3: TGCGCCAGCACGGGACAGTCCTACAATGAGCAGTTCTTC. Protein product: CASTGQSYNEQFF.

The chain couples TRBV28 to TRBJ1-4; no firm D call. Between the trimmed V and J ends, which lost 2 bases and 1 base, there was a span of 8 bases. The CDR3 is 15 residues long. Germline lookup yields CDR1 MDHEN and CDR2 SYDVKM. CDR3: CASSLGGRTNEKLFF. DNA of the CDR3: TGTGCCAGCAGTTTAGGAGGTCGAACTAATGAAAAACTGTTTTTT.

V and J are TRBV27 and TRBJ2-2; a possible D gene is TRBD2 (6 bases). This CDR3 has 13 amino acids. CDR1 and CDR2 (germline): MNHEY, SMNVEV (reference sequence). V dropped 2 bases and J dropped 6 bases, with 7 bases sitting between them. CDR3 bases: TGTGCCAGCAGTTTAACGGGAGCCGGGGAGCTGTTTTTT. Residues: CASSLTGAGELFF.

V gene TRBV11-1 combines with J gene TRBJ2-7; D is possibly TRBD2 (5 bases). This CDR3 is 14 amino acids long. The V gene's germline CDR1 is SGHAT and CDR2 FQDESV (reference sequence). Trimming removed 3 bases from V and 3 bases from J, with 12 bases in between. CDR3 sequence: CASSLETGNYEQYF. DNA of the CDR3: TGTGCCAGCAGCTTGGAGACGGGAAACTACGAGCAGTACTTC. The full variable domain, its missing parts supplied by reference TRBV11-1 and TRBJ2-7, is EAEVAQSPRYKITEKSQAVAFWCDPISGHATLYWYRQILGQGPELLVQFQDESVVDDSQLPKDRFSAERLKGVDSTLKIQPAELGDSAMYLCASSLETGNYEQYFGPGTRLTVT.

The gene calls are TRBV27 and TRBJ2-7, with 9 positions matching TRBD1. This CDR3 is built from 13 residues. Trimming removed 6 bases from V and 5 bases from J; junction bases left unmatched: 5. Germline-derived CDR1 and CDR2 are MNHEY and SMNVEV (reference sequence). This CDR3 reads CASRGQGFHEQYF. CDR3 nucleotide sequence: TGTGCCAGCAGGGGACAGGGATTCCACGAGCAGTACTTC.

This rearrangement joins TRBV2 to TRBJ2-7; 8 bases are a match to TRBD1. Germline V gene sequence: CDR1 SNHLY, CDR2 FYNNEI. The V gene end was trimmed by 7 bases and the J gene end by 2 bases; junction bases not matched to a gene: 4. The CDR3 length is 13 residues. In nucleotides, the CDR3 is TGTGCCAGCAAAACAGGGGGGCCCTACGAGCAGTACTTC. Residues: CASKTGGPYEQYF. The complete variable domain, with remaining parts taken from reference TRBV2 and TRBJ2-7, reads EPEVTQTPSHQVTQMGQEVILRCVPISNHLYFYWYRQILGQKVEFLVSFYNNEISEKSEIFDDQFSVERPDGSNFTLKIRSTKLEDSAMYFCASKTGGPYEQYFGPGTRLTVT.

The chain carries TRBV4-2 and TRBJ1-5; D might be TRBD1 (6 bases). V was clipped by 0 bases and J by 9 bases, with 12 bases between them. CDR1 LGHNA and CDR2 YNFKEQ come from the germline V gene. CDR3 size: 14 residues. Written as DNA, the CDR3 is TGTGCCAGCAGCCAAGAGACAGGTAGCTGGCCCCAGCATTTT. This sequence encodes CASSQETGSWPQHF.

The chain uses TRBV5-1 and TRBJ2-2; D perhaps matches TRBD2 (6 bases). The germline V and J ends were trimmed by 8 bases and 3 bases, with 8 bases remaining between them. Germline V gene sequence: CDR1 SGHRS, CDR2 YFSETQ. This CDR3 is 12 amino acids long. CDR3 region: CASQRDTGELFF. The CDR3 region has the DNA TGCGCCAGTCAGCGGGACACCGGGGAGCTGTTTTTT. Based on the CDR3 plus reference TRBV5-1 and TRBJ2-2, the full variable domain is KAGVTQTPRYLIKTRGQQVTLSCSPISGHRSVSWYQQTPGQGLQFLFEYFSETQRNKGNFPGRFSGRQFSNSRSEMNVSTLELGDSALYLCASQRDTGELFFGEGSRLTVL.